The next 18 T cell receptor beta chains were all read from a single sample in a study of T cell repertoires in cytomegalovirus infection. TCRdb recomputed calls from the reads with MiXCR, one row per CDR3 protein. Of about 220,000 distinct CDR3 sequences in the sample, 30% to 45% were seen once. Their specific antigens are unknown. This sample comprised CD8+ T cells from cultured PBMCs, obtained from culture after CMV antigen stimulation. Source of these receptors: a human donor in good health (CMV status not recorded). Some clones in this sample may be carry-over from other donors' samples.

This clonotype occurred a few times. The V and J genes are TRBV7-9 and TRBJ1-1; unclear D gene. Trimming left V 6 bases short and J 6 bases short, with 17 bases between. CDR3 length equals 14 residues. Germline values: CDR1 SEHNR, CDR2 FQNEAQ (reference sequence). The CDR3 region is CASRSDGPRAEAFF. CDR3 DNA sequence: TGTGCCAGCAGGTCGGACGGCCCTAGGGCTGAAGCTTTCTTT. The complete variable domain, with remaining parts taken from reference TRBV7-9 and TRBJ1-1, reads DTGVSQNPRHKITKRGQNVTFRCDPISEHNRLYWYRQTLGQGPEFLTYFQNEAQLEKSRLLSDRFSAERPKGSFSTLEIQRTEQGDSAMYLCASRSDGPRAEAFFGQGTRLTVV.

This clonotype was counted only a few times. This chain links TRBV4-1 with TRBJ2-1; 9 nucleotides align to TRBD2. In germline, CDR1 is MGHRA, CDR2 YSYEKL. Trimming cost V 1 base and J 4 bases; bases outside gene matches: 8. The CDR3 totals 17 residues. CDR3 loop: CASSQVGLAGKYNEQFF. In DNA, the CDR3 is TGCGCCAGCAGCCAAGTAGGGCTAGCGGGAAAGTACAATGAGCAGTTCTTC.

The chain carries TRBV29-1 and TRBJ2-7, with 11 bases that match TRBD2. Looked up from germline, CDR1 is SQVTM and CDR2 is ANQGSEA. There are 14 residues in the CDR3. V trimming: 6 bases; J trimming: 1 base; junction bases outside the gene matches: 5. Written as DNA, the CDR3 is TGCAGCGTGGGGGGACTAGCGGATTCCTACGAGCAGTACTTC. Translating it yields CSVGGLADSYEQYF.

The V call is TRBV12-3 or TRBV12-4, the J call TRBJ2-1; 7 nucleotides match TRBD2. V was pared by 3 bases and J by 9 bases, with 2 bases of the junction left unmatched. The length of the CDR3 is 12 residues. In nucleotides, the CDR3 is TGTGCCAGCAGTTTCGGGGGGTTTGAGCAGTTCTTC. Amino acids: CASSFGGFEQFF.

The chain couples TRBV10-2 to TRBJ2-7; 7 nucleotides line up with TRBD1. Per the germline V gene, CDR1 is WSHSY and CDR2 is SAAADI. J was trimmed by 1 base and V by 6 bases; bases with no gene match: 3. The CDR3 loop spans 13 amino acids. The DNA for the CDR3 is TGCGCCAGCAGCCGGGACAGATCCTACGAGCAGTACTTC. This encodes CASSRDRSYEQYF.

This clonotype came up a few times. The chain employs TRBV4-1 and TRBJ1-5; 8 nucleotides match TRBD1. Germline CDR1 MGHRA, CDR2 YSYEKL. This CDR3 has 14 amino acids. The ends lost 4 bases at V and 10 bases at J; junction bases unmatched: 9. The CDR3 here is CASSPGQGMLPQHF. The CDR3 DNA reads TGCGCCAGCAGCCCAGGACAGGGAATGTTACCCCAGCATTTT.

The chain's CDR3 is CASSPRLAETDTQYF. The DNA for the CDR3 is TGTGCCAGCAGCCCCAGGCTAGCGGAAACAGATACGCAGTATTTT. The genes are TRBV7-9 and TRBJ2-3; 7 nucleotides agree with TRBD2. V was pared by 5 bases and J by 3 bases, with 8 bases of the junction left unmatched. This CDR3 is 15 amino acids long. Germline V lookup: CDR1 SEHNR, CDR2 FQNEAQ (reference sequence).

The chain joins TRBV20-1 to TRBJ2-7; possibly TRBD1 or TRBD2 for D (5 bases each). CDR1 is DFQATT, CDR2 SNEGSKA, per germline (reference sequence). The CDR3 extends over 16 amino acids. With 0 bases removed from V and 2 bases from J, the gap between germline ends came to 17 bases. The CDR3 DNA follows: TGCAGTGCTAGAGAAAGGGACCGGACGCAGACCTACGAGCAGTACTTC. It encodes CSARERDRTQTYEQYF.

The chain employs TRBV10-3 and TRBJ2-7; D is undetermined. Germline-derived CDR1 and CDR2 are ENHRY and SYGVKD. V lost 6 bases, J lost 0 bases, and 9 bases lay in between. There are 13 residues in the CDR3. Here the CDR3 reads CAIRGPSSYEQYF. Here the CDR3 DNA reads TGTGCCATCAGGGGCCCCAGCTCCTACGAGCAGTACTTC.

In this sample, this clonotype turned up a few times. The DNA for the CDR3 is TGTGCCACCACGGGGGACTCCTATAATTCACCCCTCCACTTT. It translates to CATTGDSYNSPLHF. The chain combines TRBV6-1 with TRBJ1-6; tentatively, D is TRBD1 (5 bases). CDR1 MNHNS and CDR2 SASEGT come from the germline V gene. Between the trimmed V and J ends, which lost 10 bases and 0 bases, there was a span of 10 bases. This CDR3 is built from 14 residues.

The rearrangement uses TRBV20-1 and TRBJ2-1; 8 bases map to TRBD2. V trimming: 5 bases; J trimming: 6 bases; junction bases outside the gene matches: 9. CDR1 is DFQATT and CDR2 is SNEGSKA in the germline V gene (reference sequence). The CDR3 length is 14 residues. The CDR3 is CSAPIGRGANEQFF. CDR3 DNA sequence: TGCAGTGCTCCCATCGGGCGGGGGGCCAATGAGCAGTTCTTC.

J is TRBJ2-5 and V is TRBV4-1; 7 bases match TRBD2. Germline lookup yields CDR1 MGHRA and CDR2 YSYEKL. J gave up 3 bases and V 3 bases, and 10 bases lay outside the gene matches. The CDR3 extends over 16 amino acids. The CDR3 coding sequence is TGCGCCAGCAGCCAGGGTCGGGGGGTAGCGGAAGAGACCCAGTACTTC. Protein product: CASSQGRGVAEETQYF.

This clonotype was seen more than once but under ten times. The chain carries TRBV27 and TRBJ1-6; D is ambiguous. Trimming pared 5 bases from V and 2 bases from J, leaving 16 bases between. The CDR3 spans 17 residues. Germline CDR1 MNHEY, CDR2 SMNVEV (reference sequence). The CDR3 loop reads CASSLPGRLTYNSPLHF. The CDR3 coding sequence is TGTGCCAGCAGTCTCCCTGGGCGCTTGACCTATAATTCACCCCTCCACTTT.

This chain links TRBV11-2 with TRBJ2-1; D call uncertain. CDR3 length: 14 residues. Looked up from germline, CDR1 is SGHAT and CDR2 is FQNNGV. Trimming removed 5 bases at V and 3 bases at J, with 11 bases between. The CDR3 here is CASSPVALYNEQFF. In DNA form, the CDR3 reads TGTGCCAGCAGCCCTGTCGCACTCTACAATGAGCAGTTCTTC.

This clonotype showed up just a few times. V gene TRBV29-1 combines with J gene TRBJ2-7; a possible D gene is TRBD2 (5 bases). With 6 bases removed from V and 2 bases from J, the gap between germline ends came to 11 bases. Germline V gene sequence: CDR1 SQVTM, CDR2 ANQGSEA. The CDR3 is 12 amino acids. This CDR3 is CSVASGAYEQYF. The CDR3 nucleotides read TGCAGCGTAGCGTCCGGGGCCTACGAGCAGTACTTC.

CDR3: CASSSGFPSGAQHF. As DNA, the CDR3 is TGTGCCAGCAGCTCGGGATTTCCTAGCGGGGCCCAGCATTTT. The J gene is TRBJ1-5, the V gene TRBV7-9; D ambiguous. The germline V gene has CDR1 SEHNR and CDR2 FQNEAQ (reference sequence). The CDR3 is 14 amino acids. V was pared by 4 bases and J by 11 bases, with 18 bases between.

CDR3 bases: TGTGCCAGCAGCCCTCCGGGACTGATTAATGAAAAACTGTTTTTT. This codes for CASSPPGLINEKLFF. The chain employs TRBV7-9 and TRBJ1-4; D is possibly TRBD1 (5 bases). Germline CDR1 reads SEHNR; CDR2 reads FQNEAQ (reference sequence). The CDR3 spans 15 residues. Between the trimmed V and J ends, which lost 5 bases and 4 bases, there was a span of 14 bases.

The chain carries TRBV20-1 and TRBJ1-3; TRBD1 is a possible D gene (5 bases). CDR3 size: 12 residues. With 6 bases removed from V and 1 base from J, the gap between germline ends came to 7 bases. CDR1 DFQATT and CDR2 SNEGSKA come from the germline V gene (reference sequence). The CDR3 sequence: CSAGVSGNTIYF. The CDR3 region has the DNA TGCAGTGCAGGGGTTTCTGGAAACACCATATATTTT.